The sample holds a few counts of the clone carrying this T cell receptor beta chain. This sample was included in a study of cytomegalovirus exposure and HLA in healthy donors. Primers for the PCR totalled 60 Vbeta and 13 Jbeta. Clones were sequenced by immunoSEQ multiplex PCR, and TCRdb holds only the in-frame ones, with some missing. The sample shows about 95,000 clones, 81% of them seen only once. Trimming removed 4 bases at V and 2 bases at J, with 12 bases between. The CDR3 extends over 15 amino acids. Germline V gene sequence: CDR1 SEHNR, CDR2 FQNEAQ (reference sequence). The TCR comes from a woman between 70 and 85 years old in good health and CMV-seropositive. The specimen was PBMCs. V and J are TRBV7-9 and TRBJ2-1; D is possibly TRBD2 (5 bases). CDR3 DNA: TGTGCCAGCAGCTCTCGGACTCTTCCCTACAATGAGCAGTTCTTC. Translation: CASSSRTLPYNEQFF.